Below are 10 T cell receptor beta chains sequenced from a single sample in a study of cytomegalovirus exposure and HLA in healthy donors. PCR used 60 Vbeta primers and 13 Jbeta primers. The table came from immunoSEQ multiplex PCR; TCRdb's copy has only in-frame clones and leaves some out. The table has 95,000 to 110,000 clones, around three quarters seen once. Source material: PBMCs. Every receptor here comes from a woman aged 18 to 35 in good health and CMV-seropositive.

The chain employs TRBV4-1 and TRBJ2-3, with 12 bases fitting TRBD2. CDR1 is MGHRA and CDR2 is YSYEKL in the germline V gene. Trimming cost V 4 bases and J 6 bases; bases outside gene matches: 8. The CDR3 covers 16 residues. CDR3 nucleotide sequence: TGCGCCAGCAGCCTAAGCGGGCTAGCGGGGGGGGATACGCAGTATTTT. It translates to CASSLSGLAGGDTQYF.

This clone was seen a handful of times. The CDR3 sequence: CASSLLAPDTQYF. The CDR3 DNA follows: TGTGCCAGCAGCTTACTAGCGCCAGATACGCAGTATTTT. The J gene is TRBJ2-3, the V gene TRBV7-9; D may be TRBD2 (6 bases). CDR3 size: 13 residues. Trimming pared 2 bases from V and 4 bases from J, leaving 7 bases between. From germline, CDR1 is SEHNR and CDR2 FQNEAQ (reference sequence).

The V call is TRBV6-5, the J call TRBJ2-5, with TRBD1 matching 8 bases. With the DNA end fitting TRBJ2-7 better, the J assignment may be wrong. Germline-derived CDR1 and CDR2 are MNHEY and SVGAGI. This CDR3 is built from 13 residues. The CDR3 loop is CASRRTGLGEQYF. The CDR3 nucleotides are TGTGCCAGCAGAAGGACAGGGTTGGGCGAGCAGTACTTC.

The chain uses TRBV15 and TRBJ1-5, with 9 bases lining up with TRBD1. The ends lost 6 bases at V and 6 bases at J; junction bases unmatched: 6. The V gene's germline CDR1 is LNHNV and CDR2 YYDKDF (reference sequence). CDR3 length equals 14 residues. As DNA, the CDR3 is TGTGCCACCAGTCCGGGACAGGGTCTTCAGCCCCAGCATTTT. This codes for CATSPGQGLQPQHF.

Comment on this clone: The sample has other DNA sequences that encode this CDR3 too. V is TRBV19 and J is TRBJ2-5, with a weak D call TRBD2 (5 bases). The CDR3 spans 14 residues. Trimming removed 3 bases from V and 2 bases from J, with 10 bases in between. The V gene's germline CDR1 is LNHDA and CDR2 SQIVND (reference sequence). CDR3 residues: CASSIYRGQETQYF. The CDR3 nucleotides read TGTGCCAGTAGTATTTATCGGGGACAAGAGACCCAGTACTTC. Together with reference TRBV19 and TRBJ2-5, the CDR3 gives the full variable domain: DGGITQSPKYLFRKEGQNVTLSCEQNLNHDAMYWYRQDPGQGLRLIYYSQIVNDFQKGDIAEGYSVSREKKESFPLTVTSAQKNPTAFYLCASSIYRGQETQYFGPGTRLLVL.

The chain links TRBV5-1 to TRBJ2-3; D may be TRBD2 (5 bases). The CDR3 runs 17 residues. The V end was cut by 0 bases, the J end by 0 bases, with 14 bases between. Germline CDR1 is SGHRS and CDR2 is YFSETQ. The chain's CDR3 is CASSLDPGRTSTDTQYF. The CDR3 coding sequence is TGCGCCAGCAGCTTGGACCCGGGAAGGACTAGCACAGATACGCAGTATTTT. Filled out from reference TRBV5-1 and TRBJ2-3, the complete variable domain reads KAGVTQTPRYLIKTRGQQVTLSCSPISGHRSVSWYQQTPGQGLQFLFEYFSETQRNKGNFPGRFSGRQFSNSRSEMNVSTLELGDSALYLCASSLDPGRTSTDTQYFGPGTRLTVL.

The genes are TRBV4-1 and TRBJ2-7; tentatively, D is TRBD1 (5 bases). Deletions cut 0 bases from V and 5 bases from J, with 14 bases between. CDR3 length equals 15 residues. The germline V gene encodes CDR1 MGHRA and CDR2 YSYEKL. The CDR3 region is CASSQDPDRHHEQYF. CDR3 bases: TGCGCCAGCAGCCAAGATCCCGACAGACACCACGAGCAGTACTTC.

This clone has more than one count but fewer than ten. The chain has TRBV7-8 and TRBJ1-1, with D maybe TRBD1 (5 bases). This CDR3 comprises 17 residues. Germline assignment: CDR1 SGHVS and CDR2 FQNEAQ. The V gene lost 8 bases and the J gene lost 3 bases, with 25 bases spanning the gap. The CDR3 DNA follows: TGTGCCAGCGTGCCCCGAGTCAGGGCCACATCGGACACTGAAGCTTTCTTT. It translates to CASVPRVRATSDTEAFF.

This clone has just one count. The V gene is TRBV27, the J gene TRBJ2-7; possible D gene TRBD2, 6 bases. Germline V gene sequence: CDR1 MNHEY, CDR2 SMNVEV (reference sequence). The ends were cut back, 4 bases at V and 0 bases at J, with 22 bases in the middle. CDR3 length: 18 residues. CDR3 residues: CASSSLPQGLKASYEQYF. For the CDR3, the DNA is TGTGCCAGCAGTTCCCTCCCCCAGGGACTGAAAGCCTCCTACGAGCAGTACTTC.

This rearrangement joins TRBV28 to TRBJ1-2, with 7 bases fitting TRBD1. This CDR3 comprises 17 residues. Trimming removed 4 bases from V and 0 bases from J; junction bases left unmatched: 11. Germline-derived CDR1 and CDR2 are MDHEN and SYDVKM. Here the CDR3 reads CASSSGQDRLSNYGYTF. DNA of the CDR3: TGTGCCAGCAGTTCAGGACAGGACCGACTTTCTAACTATGGCTACACCTTC.